A selection of T cell receptor beta chains follows, all from one sample in a study of T cells in Graves' hyperthyroidism and ophthalmopathy. Each CDR3 protein gets one entry after TCRdb re-called the multiplex PCR reads with MiXCR. The table includes roughly 260,000 distinct CDR3 sequences, less than 15% detected once. The specimen was blood. The origin of the receptors is a woman in her thirties or forties with Graves' hyperthyroidism that later progressed to Graves' ophthalmopathy. Each CDR3 is given with its conserved first and last residue. The order of the fields is D gene, clone size, J gene, CDR3 length, V gene, CDR3 DNA, CDR3 protein. The D gene is left open where the match is weak. Expanded clones are given a class, and other clones once, few, many or no size at all.

D: NA
size: many
J: TRBJ1-2
length: 14
V: TRBV6-1
DNA: TGTGCCAGCACGGCCGTAAGGGCCTCCTATGGCTACACCTTC
CDR3: CASTAVRASYGYTF

D: NA
size: many
J: TRBJ1-2
length: 17
V: TRBV2
DNA: TGTGCCAGCAGCGGACCCGACGGATACAAAGCTAACTATGGCTACACCTTC
CDR3: CASSGPDGYKANYGYTF

D: NA
size: NA
J: TRBJ2-3
length: 16
V: TRBV3-1
DNA: TGTGCCAGCAGCCAAAAGAGTCGGTACCCCACAGATACGCAGTATTTT
CDR3: CASSQKSRYPTDTQYF

D: TRBD2
size: many
J: TRBJ2-5
length: 15
V: TRBV15
DNA: TGTGCCACCAGCAGAGAGGGGGGAGGGAGTGAGACCCAGTACTTC
CDR3: CATSREGGGSETQYF

D: NA
size: NA
J: TRBJ2-6
length: 21
V: TRBV15
DNA: TGTGCCACCAGCAGAGACTACCAGGTTATTAATCCTCACTCTGGGGCCAACGTCCTGACTTTC
CDR3: CATSRDYQVINPHSGANVLTF

D: TRBD1
size: many
J: TRBJ2-3
length: 14
V: TRBV20-1
DNA: TGCAGTGCTAGGGGGACAGGGGTGAAAGATACGCAGTATTTT
CDR3: CSARGTGVKDTQYF

D: NA
size: many
J: TRBJ2-1
length: 14
V: TRBV27
DNA: TGTGCCAGCAGCTCTCGGGACTCTCCCAATGAGCAGTTCTTC
CDR3: CASSSRDSPNEQFF

D: NA
size: many
J: TRBJ1-3
length: 15
V: TRBV28
DNA: TGTGCCAGCAGTCCCACTGGGGGGGTCGGAAACACCATATATTTT
CDR3: CASSPTGGVGNTIYF

D: NA
size: many
J: TRBJ2-7
length: 13
V: TRBV10-3
DNA: TGTGCCACCCGACCCCTGAGGGATCGCGAGCAGTACTTC
CDR3: CATRPLRDREQYF

D: NA
size: many
J: TRBJ2-7
length: 16
V: TRBV3-1
DNA: TGTGCCAGCAGCCCGGCGGGAACTTCCCCCTCCTACGAGCAGTACTTC
CDR3: CASSPAGTSPSYEQYF

D: TRBD1
size: few
J: TRBJ1-2
length: 15
V: TRBV4-1
DNA: TGCGCCAGCAGCCAAGAGGACAGGGGACCTTATGGCTACACCTTC
CDR3: CASSQEDRGPYGYTF

D: NA
size: many
J: TRBJ2-3
length: 14
V: TRBV11-2
DNA: TGTGCCAGCAGCTTTTACGCGGGCACAGATACGCAGTATTTT
CDR3: CASSFYAGTDTQYF

D: NA
size: many
J: TRBJ2-2
length: 17
V: TRBV28
DNA: TGTGCCAGCACCCTAAACCCCCAGGGTCGGTTAACCGGGGAGCTGTTTTTT
CDR3: CASTLNPQGRLTGELFF

D: NA
size: many
J: TRBJ1-2
length: 15
V: TRBV5-1
DNA: TGCGCCAGCAGCTGGGGCCCGGCAGGGGAGAATGGCTACACCTTC
CDR3: CASSWGPAGENGYTF

D: NA
size: many
J: TRBJ1-2
length: 15
V: TRBV20-1
DNA: TGCAGTGCTATATACGGGGGATCGGACCCGTATGGCTACACCTTC
CDR3: CSAIYGGSDPYGYTF

D: TRBD2
size: many
J: TRBJ2-7
length: 17
V: TRBV10-1
DNA: TGCGCCAGCACCCAGGGACTAGCGGGAGGGGAAGAATACGAGCAGTACTTC
CDR3: CASTQGLAGGEEYEQYF

D: TRBD1
size: NA
J: TRBJ2-5
length: 18
V: TRBV5-1
DNA: TGCGCCAGCAGCATGCAAAGACCGGGACAGGGGGGAGGAGAGACCCAGTACTTC
CDR3: CASSMQRPGQGGGETQYF

D: TRBD2
size: many
J: TRBJ2-1
length: 15
V: TRBV25-1
DNA: TGTGCCAGCAGTGAAGCGCGCCTAGCGGCGAATGAGCAGTTCTTC
CDR3: CASSEARLAANEQFF

D: NA
size: many
J: TRBJ2-7
length: 14
V: TRBV2
DNA: TGTGCCAGCAGTATTCTGGACAGTTTCTACGAGCAGTACTTC
CDR3: CASSILDSFYEQYF

D: NA
size: NA
J: TRBJ2-3
length: 18
V: TRBV10-1
DNA: TGCGCCAGCAGTGATGGAGGGATTGAGCTTATCCGCACAGATACGCAGTATTTT
CDR3: CASSDGGIELIRTDTQYF

D: TRBD2
size: NA
J: TRBJ2-5
length: 15
V: TRBV20-1
DNA: TGCAGTGCAAAGTCGGCTAGCGGGTCTCAAGAGACCCAGTACTTC
CDR3: CSAKSASGSQETQYF

D: NA
size: many
J: TRBJ2-7
length: 16
V: TRBV7-3
DNA: TGTGCCAGCAGCCCTTTAAGTAAAGCGGGTCAACACGAGCAGTACTTC
CDR3: CASSPLSKAGQHEQYF

D: TRBD2
size: many
J: TRBJ2-1
length: 15
V: TRBV6-1
DNA: TGTGCCAGCAGTGGAAGGACTAGCGGGAACAATGAGCAGTTCTTC
CDR3: CASSGRTSGNNEQFF

D: NA
size: many
J: TRBJ2-5
length: 12
V: TRBV6-5
DNA: TGTGCCAGCAGTTACTTCCCGGAGACCCAGTACTTC
CDR3: CASSYFPETQYF

D: NA
size: NA
J: TRBJ2-7
length: 14
V: TRBV7-8
DNA: TGTGCCAGCAGCCCGGGACGGATGATCTACGAGCAGTACTTC
CDR3: CASSPGRMIYEQYF

D: NA
size: NA
J: TRBJ2-7
length: 13
V: TRBV5-8
DNA: TGTGCCAGCAGCTCTGCGACTAGTTTCGAGCAGTACTTC
CDR3: CASSSATSFEQYF

D: NA
size: many
J: TRBJ2-7
length: 14
V: TRBV20-1
DNA: TGCAGTGCTAGAGAGGTTCGGTTCTCCTACGAGCAGTACTTC
CDR3: CSAREVRFSYEQYF

D: TRBD1
size: NA
J: TRBJ2-3
length: 18
V: TRBV27
DNA: TGTGCCAGCAGTTTATCGGCAGGGGGTAGCCTCTTCACAGATACGCAGTATTTT
CDR3: CASSLSAGGSLFTDTQYF

D: TRBD2
size: NA
J: TRBJ2-1
length: 16
V: TRBV30
DNA: TGTGCCTGGAGCAAGGGCGGGAGGTCCGACTACAATGAGCAATTCTTC
CDR3: CAWSKGGRSDYNEQFF

D: NA
size: NA
J: TRBJ2-7
length: 15
V: TRBV5-6
DNA: TGTGCCAGCAGCTTGGCTATCCTTGGAACCTACGAGCAGTACTTC
CDR3: CASSLAILGTYEQYF

D: NA
size: few
J: TRBJ1-6
length: 17
V: TRBV20-1
DNA: TGCAGTGCCGATATATACATGAGTAGCTCCTATAATTCACCCCTCCACTTT
CDR3: CSADIYMSSSYNSPLHF

D: NA
size: many
J: TRBJ2-1
length: 17
V: TRBV5-1
DNA: TGCGCCAGCAGCTCATCCCAGGGAATGGCTTCTTCCAATGAGCAGTTCTTC
CDR3: CASSSSQGMASSNEQFF

D: TRBD2
size: few
J: TRBJ2-1
length: 17
V: TRBV3-1
DNA: TGTGCCAGCGGCCAAGAGGGGGGGCTAGCGGGAAGCAATGAGCAGTTCTTC
CDR3: CASGQEGGLAGSNEQFF

D: TRBD1
size: many
J: TRBJ2-7
length: 15
V: TRBV27
DNA: TGTGCCAGCAGTTTAACCGCGACAGGGTCCTACGAGCAGTACTTC
CDR3: CASSLTATGSYEQYF

D: NA
size: many
J: TRBJ2-2
length: 16
V: TRBV4-2
DNA: TGTGCCAGCAGCCGACCTCGGGAGATAGGCACCGGGGAGCTGTTTTTT
CDR3: CASSRPREIGTGELFF

D: TRBD2
size: many
J: TRBJ2-7
length: 15
V: TRBV3-1
DNA: TGTGCCAGCAGCCAAGTTCCGGGAGGGGGCTACGAGCAGTACTTC
CDR3: CASSQVPGGGYEQYF

D: NA
size: many
J: TRBJ2-3
length: 15
V: TRBV18
DNA: TGTGCCAGCTCACCAAAGGGGACTAGCACAGATACGCAGTATTTT
CDR3: CASSPKGTSTDTQYF